This T cell receptor (beta chain) was obtained from a study of regulatory T cells in long-lasting Graves disease. Whole-study results and caveats: TRBV28 was favored in persistent disease, as were TRBJ1-2 and TRBJ2-5.

Time point meaning: newly diagnosed GD, antithyroid drugs for less than 3 months. Extracted RNA from PBMCs served as the source of the TCR library. CDR3 regions were amplified by Arm-PCR using iRepertoire HTBI primers to build TCR beta libraries. TCRdb re-derived calls from the multiplex PCR reads in MiXCR, one entry per CDR3 protein. This sample has under 300,000 distinct CDR3 sequences; 20% to 25% occur once, and the top ten carry roughly 14%. After removal of 6 bases from V and 10 bases from J, the junction contained 7 bases not matched to a gene. This CDR3 comprises 14 residues. This clonotype was recorded many times. Its target is unknown.

The clonotype originates from a female donor with Graves disease. The V call is TRBV12-3 or TRBV12-4, the J call TRBJ1-6; 9 bases align to TRBD1. The sample consisted of peripheral blood mononuclear cells (PBMCs), taken at new diagnosis, from a patient treated with antithyroid drugs. As DNA, the CDR3 is TGTGCCAGCAGGGACACAGGGGGCCACTCACCCCTCCACTTT. The encoded protein is CASRDTGGHSPLHF.